This T cell receptor (beta chain) was found in a study of Tregs in tolerant kidney transplant recipients. The length of the CDR3 is 12 residues. V dropped 6 bases and J dropped 5; count of bases not matched to a gene: 3. Germline lookup yields CDR1 MNHNS and CDR2 SASEGT. Repertoires were generated with immunoSEQ multiplex PCR, while TCRdb's copy carries only in-frame clones and drops some. The sample lists over 70,000 clones, 90% to 95% seen once, with 1.6% in the top ten. The nonmyeloablative bone marrow transplants came from related graft donors, with transient mixed chimerism. Unstimulated regulatory T cells (CD4+CD25+CD127-), CD4+CD25- non-regulatory cells, CD4 and CD8 cells were FACS-sorted from thawed PBMCs. As concerns this clone: Its specificity is unknown.

Study observations and caveats: Biological reproducibility was not directly addressed in this study. Changing PCR primers prevented nucleotide comparison between some patients' samples.

Sequenced here: CD4+ T cells from blood (PBMCs), sampled 24 months after the transplant. This receptor was taken from a human patient who received a combined kidney and bone marrow transplant. Part of the T cells may come from the graft donor. The V call is TRBV6-1, the J call TRBJ1-2, with TRBD1 matching over 7 bases. CDR3 DNA sequence: TGTGCCAGCAGAGACAGGGATTATGGCTACACCTTC. It is translated as CASRDRDYGYTF.